This T cell receptor beta chain comes out of a study of cytomegalovirus exposure and HLA in healthy donors. In the study overall: From HLA-typed donors, an early data release held around 85 million unique TCRs. Study-wide results and limits: Association of roughly 17,000 TCR beta sequences with HLA alleles was found at 0.05 false discovery rate in a later analysis. Reportedly, fewer N-insertions than the roughly 700-donor mean appeared in an Asian-associated ancestry cluster in a later analysis.

While unrecorded immune exposures were likely, the donors were nominally healthy when sampled. CDR1 and CDR2 (germline): MNHEY, SVGAGI. Trimming cost V 6 bases and J 11 bases, with 23 bases left between them. This CDR3 contains 14 residues. On this clone itself: Its antigen is not identified.

A multiplex PCR was run with 60 Vbeta primers and 13 Jbeta primers. Assay: immunoSEQ multiplex PCR; the TCRdb copy retains only in-frame clones and omits some. The sample lists under 140,000 clones, approximately 83% occurring once. The sequence came from a man aged 40-50 years in good health and CMV-seronegative. This chain links TRBV6-5 with TRBJ2-7; D call uncertain. The sample consisted of PBMCs. As DNA, the CDR3 is TGTGCCAGCAGGCACCCGCAGAACAGAGTTTTCGAGTACTTC. This sequence encodes CASRHPQNRVFEYF.